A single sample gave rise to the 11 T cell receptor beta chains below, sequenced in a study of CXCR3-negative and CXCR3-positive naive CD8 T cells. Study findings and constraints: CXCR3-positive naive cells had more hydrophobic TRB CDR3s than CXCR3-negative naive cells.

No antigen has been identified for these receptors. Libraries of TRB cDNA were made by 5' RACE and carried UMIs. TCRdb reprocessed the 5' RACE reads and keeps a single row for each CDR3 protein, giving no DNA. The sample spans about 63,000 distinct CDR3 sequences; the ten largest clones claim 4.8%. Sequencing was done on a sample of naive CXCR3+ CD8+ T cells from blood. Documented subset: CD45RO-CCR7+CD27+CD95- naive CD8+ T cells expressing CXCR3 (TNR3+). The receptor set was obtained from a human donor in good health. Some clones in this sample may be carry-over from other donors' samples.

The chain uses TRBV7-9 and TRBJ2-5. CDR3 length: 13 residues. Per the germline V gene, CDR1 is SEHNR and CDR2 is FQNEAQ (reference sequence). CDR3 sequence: CASVRIVSETQYF.

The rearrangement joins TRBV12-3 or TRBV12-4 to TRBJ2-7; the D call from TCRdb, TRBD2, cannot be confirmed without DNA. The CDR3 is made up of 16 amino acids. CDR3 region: CASSFGLAGGPYEQYF.

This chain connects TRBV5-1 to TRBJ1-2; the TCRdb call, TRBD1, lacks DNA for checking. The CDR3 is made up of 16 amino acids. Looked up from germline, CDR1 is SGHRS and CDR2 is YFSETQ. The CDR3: CASSSTTGVRSYGYTF.

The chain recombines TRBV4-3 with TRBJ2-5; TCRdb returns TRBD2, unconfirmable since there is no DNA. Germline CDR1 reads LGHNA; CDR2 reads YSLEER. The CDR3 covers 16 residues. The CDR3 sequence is CASSQVVAGSGETQYF.

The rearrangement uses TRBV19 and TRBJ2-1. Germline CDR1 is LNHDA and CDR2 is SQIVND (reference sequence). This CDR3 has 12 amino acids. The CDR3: CASSIAVNEQFF.

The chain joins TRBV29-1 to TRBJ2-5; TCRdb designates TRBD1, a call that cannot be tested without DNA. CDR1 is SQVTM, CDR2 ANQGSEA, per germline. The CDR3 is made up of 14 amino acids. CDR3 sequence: CSVDGTGTGETQYF.

The CDR3 spells CASSPRGTQYNEQFF. J is TRBJ2-1 and V is TRBV18. CDR3 size: 15 residues. Germline V gene data show CDR1 as KGHSH and CDR2 as LQKENI.

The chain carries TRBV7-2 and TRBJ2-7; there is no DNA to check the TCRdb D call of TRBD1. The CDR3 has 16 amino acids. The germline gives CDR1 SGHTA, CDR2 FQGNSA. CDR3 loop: CASSLAPQGPQGEQYF.

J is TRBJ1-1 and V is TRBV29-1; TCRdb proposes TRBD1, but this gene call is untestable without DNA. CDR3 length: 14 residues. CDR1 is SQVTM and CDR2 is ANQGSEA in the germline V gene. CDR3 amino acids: CSVSDGTGIRGAFF.

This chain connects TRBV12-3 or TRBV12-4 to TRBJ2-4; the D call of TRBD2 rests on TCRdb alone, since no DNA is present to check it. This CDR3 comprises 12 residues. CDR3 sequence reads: CASSPAGNIQYF.

CDR3 amino acids: CSVERSGVSGELFF. This chain links TRBV29-1 with TRBJ2-2; TCRdb's D call of TRBD1 is untestable without DNA. Germline V gene lookup returns CDR1 SQVTM and CDR2 ANQGSEA. CDR3 length: 14 amino acids.